This T cell receptor beta chain was obtained from a study of cytomegalovirus exposure and HLA in healthy donors. General study points: Upon later analysis, TCR association rates were observed to vary by HLA locus, being highest for DRB1 and lowest for HLA-C. In presence/absence analyses, roughly uniform sequencing depth across donors was assumed.

13 Jbeta primers and 60 Vbeta primers were used for the PCR. Per the authors' pipeline: A follow-up analysis tallied about 80 million unique TCR beta chains, roughly 11 million shared. Profiled with immunoSEQ multiplex PCR; TCRdb holds only in-frame clones, not every one. V and J calls and clone size are those listed in that table; D and trimming were worked out from the DNA. Counted here are approximately 140,000 clones, about 76% occurring once; the ten biggest clones make up roughly 3.6%. About this clone itself: The antigen remains unidentified.

The sequenced sample was PBMCs. The sequence derives from a human donor in good health.

The CDR3 nucleotides read TGTGCCAGCAGTTACTCGAGGAGGGGAAAAGCTTTCTTT. Encoded protein: CASSYSRRGKAFF. The chain carries TRBV6-5 and TRBJ1-1; D may be TRBD1 (5 bases). Per germline, CDR1 MNHEY and CDR2 SVGAGI. CDR3 length: 13 residues. V was clipped by 0 bases and J by 9 bases, with 11 bases between them.